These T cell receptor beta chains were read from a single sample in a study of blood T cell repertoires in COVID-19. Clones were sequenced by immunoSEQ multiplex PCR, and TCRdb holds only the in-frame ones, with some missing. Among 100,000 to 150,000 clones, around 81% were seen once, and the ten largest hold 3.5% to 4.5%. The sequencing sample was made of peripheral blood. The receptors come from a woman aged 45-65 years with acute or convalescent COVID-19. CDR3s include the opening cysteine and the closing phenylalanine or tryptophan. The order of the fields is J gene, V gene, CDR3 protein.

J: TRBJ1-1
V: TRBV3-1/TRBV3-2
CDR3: CASSQEGVATEAFF

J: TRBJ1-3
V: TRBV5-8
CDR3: CASSLDGQNSGNTIYF

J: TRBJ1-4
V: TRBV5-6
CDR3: CASSFLSAGRNEKLFF

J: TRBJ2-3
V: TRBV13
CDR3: CASSMKGLGDTQYF

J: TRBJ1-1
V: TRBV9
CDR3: CASSPSLYRDTEAFF

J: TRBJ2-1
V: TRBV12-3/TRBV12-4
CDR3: CASILSGHDEQFF

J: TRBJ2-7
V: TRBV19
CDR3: CASSTQDRGRAEQYF

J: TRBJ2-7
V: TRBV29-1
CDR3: CSVGAPYVGEQYF

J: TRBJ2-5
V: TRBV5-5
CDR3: CASSLGRLATKETQYF

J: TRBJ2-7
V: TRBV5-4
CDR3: CASSLTGGNYEQYF

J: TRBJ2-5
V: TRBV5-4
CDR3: CASTSVGQETQYF

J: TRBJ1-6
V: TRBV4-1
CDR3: CASSQPGTGYSPLHF

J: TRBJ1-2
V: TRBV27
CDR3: CASRFRQGSGGYGYTF

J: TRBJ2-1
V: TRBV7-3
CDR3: CASGPAGNNEQFF

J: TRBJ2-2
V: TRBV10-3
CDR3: CAISEGAGTGGELFF

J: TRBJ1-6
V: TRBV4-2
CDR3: CASSQDQGGNSPLHF

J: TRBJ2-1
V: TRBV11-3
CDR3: CASSDRTSGHPNEQFF

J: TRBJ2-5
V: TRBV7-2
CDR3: CASSLVRAGGVETQYF

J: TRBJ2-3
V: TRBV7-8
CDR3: CASSFGGGTDTQYF

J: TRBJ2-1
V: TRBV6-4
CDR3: CASSDRAESTNEQFF

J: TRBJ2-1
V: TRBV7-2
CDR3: CASSLTGAAPYNEQFF

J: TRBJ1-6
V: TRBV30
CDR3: CAWSVEDRRNSPLHF

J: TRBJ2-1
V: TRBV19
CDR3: CASSPLWTSGNNEQFF

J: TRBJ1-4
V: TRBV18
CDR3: CASSPAPLQGGDEKLFF

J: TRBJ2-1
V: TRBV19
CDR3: CASSAIRGISNEQFF

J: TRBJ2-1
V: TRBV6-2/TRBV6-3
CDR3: CASSYVRGLDNEQFF

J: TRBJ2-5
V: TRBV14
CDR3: CASSQIRGLQTQYF

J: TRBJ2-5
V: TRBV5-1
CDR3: CASNDGLETQYF

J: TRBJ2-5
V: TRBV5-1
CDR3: CASSEGWTSGTQETQYF

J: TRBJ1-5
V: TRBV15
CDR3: CATSHGADKGNQPQHF

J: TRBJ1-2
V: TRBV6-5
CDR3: CASSPPTGGNGYTF

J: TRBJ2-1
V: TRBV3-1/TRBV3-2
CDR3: CASSQERSVPKFEQFF

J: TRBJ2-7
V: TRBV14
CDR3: CASSLGQGFHEQYF

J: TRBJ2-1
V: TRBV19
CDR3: CASSSYNEQFF

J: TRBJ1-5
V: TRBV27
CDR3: CASSQGNQPQHF

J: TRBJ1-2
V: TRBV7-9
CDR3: CASSSGQGGTLVDGYTF

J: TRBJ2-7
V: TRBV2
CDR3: CASSVLAEQYF

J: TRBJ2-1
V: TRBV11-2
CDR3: CASSLEWARTGGRDEQFF

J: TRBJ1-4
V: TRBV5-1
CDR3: CASSLVTGSEKLFF

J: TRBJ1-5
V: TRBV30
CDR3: CAWSVTANNQPQHF

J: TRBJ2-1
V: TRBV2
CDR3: CASSLDRKNEQFF

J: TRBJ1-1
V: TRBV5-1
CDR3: CASSPRTGGNAEAFF

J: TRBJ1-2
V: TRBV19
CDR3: CASSNPRTANYGYTF

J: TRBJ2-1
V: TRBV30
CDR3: CAWRNRVYEQFF

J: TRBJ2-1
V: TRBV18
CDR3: CASSPPSLAGFSNEQFF